The text below deals with one T cell receptor (beta chain). The data were taken from a study of blood T cell repertoires in COVID-19. CDR3 size: 12 residues. Between the trimmed V and J ends, which lost 8 bases and 4 bases, there was a span of 11 bases. The germline gives CDR1 MNHEY, CDR2 SVGAGI. Only in-frame clones appear in the TCRdb table, and some are missing; sequencing was by immunoSEQ multiplex PCR. The sample holds around 300,000 clones, approximately 93% seen once. This sequence originates from a woman younger than 45 with COVID-19, enrolled during active disease. Sequences were obtained from peripheral blood. The chain recombines TRBV6-5 with TRBJ1-1, with D uncertain. The CDR3 bases are TGTGCCAGCTCGCGTGGGAGCACTGAAGCTTTCTTT. Its translation is CASSRGSTEAFF.